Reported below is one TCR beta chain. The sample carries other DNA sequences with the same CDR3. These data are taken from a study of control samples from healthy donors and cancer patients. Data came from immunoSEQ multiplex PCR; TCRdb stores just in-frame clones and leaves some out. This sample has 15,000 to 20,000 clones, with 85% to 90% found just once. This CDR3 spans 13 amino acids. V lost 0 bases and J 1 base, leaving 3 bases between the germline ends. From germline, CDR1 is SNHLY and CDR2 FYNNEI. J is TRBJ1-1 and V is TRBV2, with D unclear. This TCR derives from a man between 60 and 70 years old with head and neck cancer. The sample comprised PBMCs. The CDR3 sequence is CASSEAPNTEAFF. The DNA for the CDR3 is TGTGCCAGCAGTGAAGCCCCGAACACTGAAGCTTTCTTT.